These 4 T cell receptor beta chains were all obtained from the same sample, sequenced in a study of cytomegalovirus exposure and HLA in healthy donors listed by TCRdb under 2017. Receptors were amplified or captured by the immunoSEQ multiplex PCR assay. Imported from immuneACCESS, the table was reduced by TCRdb to in-frame sequences with V and J called. These copies leave out some clones; in studies compared against another copy, an unresolved V gene accounts for under half, and the cause of the remainder is not known. This sample has roughly 56,000 clones in its table, and 93% of those were observed once. Clones ranked in the top ten supply roughly 1.7% of the sample. Sequences were obtained from PBMCs. Source of these receptors: a woman aged 18 to 35 in good health and CMV-seropositive.

This rearrangement joins TRBV10-2 to TRBJ2-3; D may be TRBD1 (6 bases). Germline V gene lookup returns CDR1 WSHSY and CDR2 SAAADI. V dropped 6 bases and J dropped 8 bases, with 15 bases sitting between them. CDR3 size: 13 residues. The CDR3 sequence: CASRESLGGTQYF. The CDR3 DNA reads TGCGCCAGCAGAGAATCTCTAGGGGGTACGCAGTATTTT.

This chain links TRBV6-9 with TRBJ1-6, with D perhaps matching TRBD1 (6 bases). The CDR3 loop spans 15 amino acids. The V end lost 6 bases, the J end lost 5 bases, and 14 bases lay between the germline ends. CDR1 is MNHGY and CDR2 is SVAAGI in the germline V gene. The CDR3 DNA sequence: TGTGCCAGCAGGATCAACTGGACAGATAATTCACCCCTCCACTTT. It codes for CASRINWTDNSPLHF.

The chain carries TRBV29-1 and TRBJ2-1; TRBD1 matches at 9 bases. The CDR3 is 11 amino acids. V lost 7 bases, J lost 8 bases, and 3 bases stayed unmatched. Per the germline V gene, CDR1 is SQVTM and CDR2 is ANQGSEA. The CDR3 protein is CSGDRADEQFF. The CDR3 DNA reads as TGCAGCGGGGACAGGGCCGATGAGCAGTTCTTC.

The chain has TRBV27 and TRBJ2-7; maybe TRBD2 (5 bases). In germline, CDR1 is MNHEY, CDR2 SMNVEV (reference sequence). Trimming removed 10 bases from V and 6 bases from J, with 13 bases in between. The CDR3 has 11 residues. CDR3 in DNA: TGTGCCACCCATTTAGGGAGCGAGCAGTACTTC. Protein product: CATHLGSEQYF.